The rows below give T cell receptor beta chains drawn from one sample of a study of T cells in Graves' hyperthyroidism and ophthalmopathy. From the multiplex PCR reads, TCRdb called clonotypes with MiXCR, one entry per CDR3 protein. The repertoire consists of a few hundred thousand distinct CDR3 sequences, with about a sixth occurring once and the leading ten covering approximately 18%. The sequenced material came from blood. These receptors were taken from a woman aged 18-29 years with Graves' ophthalmopathy. The CDR3 runs from the conserved cysteine through the conserved F or W. D genes are given only for firm matches. Expanded clones are given a class, and other clones once, few, many or no size at all.

CDR3 DNA | CDR3 protein | J gene | clone size | D gene | V gene
TGTGCCAGCAGCTTAGATCCGAGCCGGGAGCAGTTCTTC | CASSLDPSREQFF | TRBJ2-1 | few | - | TRBV7-8
TGCAGTGCTAGTGTAGGCGGGGAGCTGTTTTTT | CSASVGGELFF | TRBJ2-2 | few | - | TRBV20-1
TGTGCCAGCAAAGGGACAGGGCCTTACAATGAGCAGTTCTTC | CASKGTGPYNEQFF | TRBJ2-1 | few | TRBD1 | TRBV13
TGTGCCTGGAGTGAAAGGGGGGTGTATAATTCACCCCTCCACTTT | CAWSERGVYNSPLHF | TRBJ1-6 | many | - | TRBV30
TGTGCCAGCAGTGAAGGGACAGGGGGCGGTTCACCCCTCCACTTT | CASSEGTGGGSPLHF | TRBJ1-6 | - | TRBD1 | TRBV6-1
TGTGCCAGCAGTTACCTCCGGAGGCGCGGAAACACCATATATTTT | CASSYLRRRGNTIYF | TRBJ1-3 | few | - | TRBV6-6
TGTGCCAGCAGCTTGGACAGCAGGAACACTGAAGCTTTCTTT | CASSLDSRNTEAFF | TRBJ1-1 | many | - | TRBV11-3
TGTGCCAGCTCTGGTGAGGGACGCCTGTTTTTT | CASSGEGRLFF | TRBJ2-2 | few | - | TRBV12-3/TRBV12-4
TGTGCCAGCAGCTTAATTAGTTTCGGGGGTGTTGGACAGGGGGCGCGGAGTACGGGCTACACCTTC | CASSLISFGGVGQGARSTGYTF | TRBJ1-2 | few | TRBD1 | TRBV11-2
TGTGCCAGCAGCCCCGGACTCGGGGAGTCTCGTGAGCAGTACTTC | CASSPGLGESREQYF | TRBJ2-7 | once | - | TRBV3-1
TGCAGTGCGAGCGGGACAAATAACTATGGCTACACCTTC | CSASGTNNYGYTF | TRBJ1-2 | - | - | TRBV20-1
TGCAGTGCTAGAGAAACCCCGGGAGTCAGCGCTGAAGCTTTCTTT | CSARETPGVSAEAFF | TRBJ1-1 | few | - | TRBV20-1
TGTGCCAGCAGCTTAGGTAGCGGGAGAGCTAATGAGCAGTACTTC | CASSLGSGRANEQYF | TRBJ2-7 | - | TRBD2 | TRBV7-2
TGTGCCAGCAGCTTACGTATACGAGCCTCTGGGGCCAACGTCCTGACTTTC | CASSLRIRASGANVLTF | TRBJ2-6 | - | - | TRBV7-9
TGTGCCACCAGCAGGGTGCCGGGAGTCGAGCAGTACTTC | CATSRVPGVEQYF | TRBJ2-7 | - | - | TRBV15
TGTGCCAGCAACCGACAGGGAGGGGAAAAAACCCAGTACTTC | CASNRQGGEKTQYF | TRBJ2-5 | few | - | TRBV5-4
TGCGCCAGCAGCCAGGGGCGGGATCGCGATGAGCAGTTCTTC | CASSQGRDRDEQFF | TRBJ2-1 | few | - | TRBV4-1
TGTGCCAGCAGCTTAGGAGTGGGGACAGGGGAAAATGAAAAACTGTTTTTT | CASSLGVGTGENEKLFF | TRBJ1-4 | - | TRBD1 | TRBV7-9
TGTGCCAGCAGCCCTCAGAGGACTAGTCCTGAGCAGTTCTTC | CASSPQRTSPEQFF | TRBJ2-1 | many | TRBD2 | TRBV7-9
TGTGCCAGCTCATTATACCGGACGGCTTTCTTT | CASSLYRTAFF | TRBJ1-1 | few | - | TRBV18
TGTGCCTGGAATTCGGGGACACAGGGCGAGACCCAGTACTTC | CAWNSGTQGETQYF | TRBJ2-5 | many | - | TRBV30
TGTGCCAGCAGCCAAGAAGGACTAGCGGCCGTTAACACCGGGGAGCTGTTTTTT | CASSQEGLAAVNTGELFF | TRBJ2-2 | - | TRBD2 | TRBV4-2
TGTGCCAGCACCCCACGGGACAGCCTTGCAACTAATGAAAAACTGTTTTTT | CASTPRDSLATNEKLFF | TRBJ1-4 | few | TRBD1 | TRBV25-1
TGTGCCAGCAGTGAAGGGACAGGGCTGGAGACCCAGTACTTC | CASSEGTGLETQYF | TRBJ2-5 | few | TRBD1 | TRBV6-1
TGCGCCAGCAGCCCCGGGTCGGGTACGCAGTATTTT | CASSPGSGTQYF | TRBJ2-3 | few | - | TRBV4-1
TGTGCCAGCTTGCGGGACGGGGGTCGGAACACTGAAGCTTTCTTT | CASLRDGGRNTEAFF | TRBJ1-1 | many | - | TRBV28
TGTGCCAGCAGCGTATCCGGGACACCCAAGGAAGCTTTCTTT | CASSVSGTPKEAFF | TRBJ1-1 | - | - | TRBV9
TGTGCCAGCAGTGAAGGAGAGGTGACCCAGCCCCAGCATTTT | CASSEGEVTQPQHF | TRBJ1-5 | many | - | TRBV6-1
TGTGCCAGCAGCTTAGATGGGGTGGGCACCATGGGTACTGAAGCTTTCTTT | CASSLDGVGTMGTEAFF | TRBJ1-1 | many | - | TRBV11-2